The 27 T cell receptor beta chains below come from one sample, sequenced in a study of cytomegalovirus exposure and HLA in healthy donors. Vbeta (60) and Jbeta (13) primers were used in the PCR. Some clones are missing from TCRdb's copy, which holds only in-frame ones; the method was immunoSEQ multiplex PCR. The table includes approximately 100,000 clones, around 68% detected once. Sequencing was performed on PBMCs. Receptors were obtained from a man in his fifties in good health and CMV-seronegative.

Only one count was recorded for this clone. The rearrangement links TRBV7-9 to TRBJ2-5, with TRBD1 matching over 11 bases. TRBJ2-7 explains the end of the DNA better; the J call may be wrong. CDR1 is SEHNR and CDR2 is FQNEAQ in the germline V gene (reference sequence). This CDR3 spans 18 amino acids. This CDR3 is CASSSTLRGSGQGVEQYF. The CDR3 nucleotides are TGTGCCAGCAGCTCAACCCTTAGAGGATCGGGACAGGGGGTCGAGCAGTACTTC.

Comment on this clone: This same CDR3 is encoded by further DNA sequences in the sample. This chain links TRBV28 with TRBJ2-1; 7 nucleotides match TRBD1. Germline V CDR1 and CDR2: MDHEN, SYDVKM. V lost 4 bases to trimming and J lost 4 bases; unmatched junction nucleotides: 4. The CDR3 sequence is 14 residues long. The CDR3: CASSSGGPYNEQFF. In nucleotides, the CDR3 is TGTGCCAGCAGTTCAGGGGGACCTTACAATGAGCAGTTCTTC.

This clone was observed a few times. The chain has TRBV5-1 and TRBJ2-2, with no clear D. Trimming removed 0 bases at V and 8 bases at J, with 8 bases between. This CDR3 contains 13 residues. From germline, CDR1 is SGHRS and CDR2 YFSETQ. The CDR3: CASSLEFSGELFF. In nucleotides, the CDR3 is TGCGCCAGCAGCTTGGAATTCTCGGGGGAGCTGTTTTTT.

This chain connects TRBV15 to TRBJ1-5, with D possibly being TRBD1 (6 bases). This CDR3 region has 16 residues. Looked up from germline, CDR1 is LNHNV and CDR2 is YYDKDF (reference sequence). V lost 5 bases, J lost 0 bases, and 14 bases lay in between. In nucleotides, the CDR3 is TGTGCCACCAGCGCCCGTAGGACAGTTAGCAATCAGCCCCAGCATTTT. It is translated as CATSARRTVSNQPQHF.

This clone was counted between two and nine times. The CDR3 is CASSHELGTDTQYF. The CDR3 nucleotides are TGCGCCAGCAGCCATGAGCTCGGCACAGATACGCAGTATTTT. The rearrangement uses TRBV4-3 and TRBJ2-3; D gene ambiguous. V was shortened by 3 bases and J by 1 base, with 8 bases between the two germline ends. Germline assignment: CDR1 LGHNA and CDR2 YSLEER. The CDR3 covers 14 residues.

This chain connects TRBV9 to TRBJ1-1, with unresolved D. This CDR3 contains 15 residues. Germline CDR1 is SGDLS and CDR2 is YYNGEE. V was cut by 1 base and J by 1 base, with 11 bases left in between. CDR3 sequence (DNA): TGTGCCAGCAGCGTATTCGGTGGTGGGAACACTGAAGCTTTCTTT. Translating gives CASSVFGGGNTEAFF.

The chain joins TRBV28 to TRBJ2-2, with TRBD1 as a possible D gene (6 bases). This CDR3 spans 14 amino acids. Per the germline V gene, CDR1 is MDHEN and CDR2 is SYDVKM. The V end was cut by 8 bases, the J end by 1 base, with 11 bases between. DNA for the CDR3: TGTGCCAGCGCCGGGACAATGAACACCGGGGAGCTGTTTTTT. It translates to CASAGTMNTGELFF.

The chain recombines TRBV4-1 with TRBJ2-7; 9 bases map to TRBD1. Germline V CDR1 and CDR2: MGHRA, YSYEKL. V shed 1 base and J 4 bases; nucleotides not matched to a gene: 5. The CDR3 has 15 amino acids. CDR3 sequence reads: CASSQAGTGRYEQYF. As DNA, the CDR3 is TGCGCCAGCAGCCAAGCCGGGACAGGGAGGTACGAGCAGTACTTC.

The chain has TRBV19 and TRBJ2-5; D might be TRBD2 (6 bases). The CDR3 has 16 amino acids. Germline CDR1 is LNHDA and CDR2 is SQIVND (reference sequence). V lost 9 bases and J lost 2, with 22 bases in between. The CDR3 loop reads CARPRDSDEIQETQYF. The CDR3 DNA sequence: TGTGCCAGACCCCGGGACTCCGACGAAATTCAAGAGACCCAGTACTTC.

This chain connects TRBV21-1 to TRBJ1-2; the D segment call TRBD1 is taken from the table without a DNA check. TRBV21-1 is a documented pseudogene. This CDR3 comprises 15 residues. The CDR3: CASSKAGSSNYGYTF. Written as DNA, the CDR3 is TGTGCCAGCAGCAAAGCGGGCAGTTCTAACTATGGCTACACCTTC.

This chain connects TRBV4-1 to TRBJ2-4; 11 nucleotides align to TRBD2. Germline V gene lookup returns CDR1 MGHRA and CDR2 YSYEKL. The CDR3 spans 18 residues. The ends lost 4 bases at V and 0 bases at J; junction bases unmatched: 8. The CDR3: CASSPGLAGGLAKNIQYF. CDR3 coding DNA: TGCGCCAGCAGCCCTGGATTAGCGGGAGGGCTAGCCAAAAACATTCAGTACTTC.

Here the CDR3 DNA reads TGTGCCAGCAGTGAACCGCGGGGACAGGGGGCGCTCACCGGGGAGCTGTTTTTT. It is translated as CASSEPRGQGALTGELFF. V is TRBV6-1 and J is TRBJ2-2, with 12 bases identical to TRBD1. V shed 2 bases and J 4 bases; nucleotides not matched to a gene: 8. Germline assignment: CDR1 MNHNS and CDR2 SASEGT. The CDR3 consists of 18 residues.

The chain combines TRBV7-2 with TRBJ2-6; no clear D. Trimming took 0 bases from V and 0 from J, leaving 6 bases between them. Looked up from germline, CDR1 is SGHTA and CDR2 is FQGNSA. This CDR3 is 16 amino acids long. For the CDR3, the DNA is TGTGCCAGCAGCTTAGCCGGGTTCTCTGGGGCCAACGTCCTGACTTTC. This encodes CASSLAGFSGANVLTF. Full variable domain (outside the CDR3, taken from reference TRBV7-2 and TRBJ2-6): GAGVSQSPSNKVTEKGKDVELRCDPISGHTALYWYRQSLGQGLEFLIYFQGNSAPDKSGLPSDRFSAERTGGSVSTLTIQRTQQEDSAVYLCASSLAGFSGANVLTFGAGSRLTVL.

This clone is a singleton in its sample. The chain combines TRBV4-3 with TRBJ2-5; 7 bases are a match to TRBD2. The J call is in doubt because the DNA end fits TRBJ2-7 better. The CDR3 length is 16 residues. The germline CDR1 and CDR2 sequences are LGHNA and YSLEER. The CDR3 sequence is CASSQAPSGVAYEQYF. CDR3 DNA: TGCGCCAGCAGCCAAGCCCCTAGCGGTGTCGCCTACGAGCAGTACTTC.

The V gene is TRBV6-5, the J gene TRBJ2-1; perhaps TRBD2 as D (5 bases). In germline, CDR1 is MNHEY, CDR2 SVGAGI. Deletions cut 2 bases from V and 10 bases from J, with 12 bases between. The CDR3 has 13 amino acids. CDR3 residues: CASSYTTGWEQFF. CDR3 sequence (DNA): TGTGCCAGCAGTTACACTACGGGGTGGGAGCAGTTCTTC.

This chain uses TRBV21-1 with TRBJ2-7; the table's TRBD1 call for D was not verified on the DNA. TRBV21-1 corresponds to a pseudogene. This CDR3 comprises 13 residues. The CDR3 DNA follows: TGTGCCAGCACCACAAGGGACATCTACGAGCAGTACTTC. It specifies CASTTRDIYEQYF.

The chain has TRBV19 and TRBJ2-3, with 8 bases matching TRBD2. The V gene's germline CDR1 is LNHDA and CDR2 SQIVND (reference sequence). The CDR3 is 16 residues long. Germline trimming cut 4 bases from V and 5 bases from J; bases unmatched to any gene: 11. CDR3 nucleotide sequence: TGTGCCAGTAGTAGTCGGGGGGGCTACGGGATAGATACGCAGTATTTT. The encoded protein is CASSSRGGYGIDTQYF.

This clone was seen only once. This sequence joins TRBV10-2 and TRBJ1-3; D uncertain. This CDR3 comprises 17 residues. V was trimmed by 5 bases and J by 0 bases, leaving 17 bases between them. The germline V gene encodes CDR1 WSHSY and CDR2 SAAADI. In DNA, the CDR3 is TGCGCCAGCAGTATACCCAGCGGGCAGGCCTCTGGAAACACCATATATTTT. Its translation: CASSIPSGQASGNTIYF.

The genes are TRBV7-9 and TRBJ2-5; D not certain. Germline V gives CDR1 SEHNR, CDR2 FQNEAQ (reference sequence). This CDR3 region has 13 residues. V shed 0 bases and J shed 3 bases, with 5 bases lying between them. CDR3 region: CASSLANKETQYF. The CDR3 nucleotides are TGTGCCAGCAGCTTAGCGAACAAAGAGACCCAGTACTTC.

The genes are TRBV28 and TRBJ2-7, with 9 bases that match TRBD2. Looked up from germline, CDR1 is MDHEN and CDR2 is SYDVKM. After removal of 8 bases from V and 2 bases from J, the junction contained 10 bases not matched to a gene. The CDR3 loop spans 15 amino acids. The DNA for the CDR3 is TGTGCCAGCTCGACGATTAGCGGGAGAGCCTACGAGCAGTACTTC. It codes for CASSTISGRAYEQYF.

This clone was detected once. J is TRBJ2-7 and V is TRBV25-1, with 8 bases fitting TRBD2. V gave up 10 bases and J gave up 5 bases; unmatched junction bases: 13. Per germline, CDR1 MGHDK and CDR2 SYGVNS. This CDR3 is built from 14 residues. The chain's CDR3 is CATHRGGDLHEQYF. The CDR3 DNA sequence: TGTGCCACTCACCGGGGGGGAGATCTCCACGAGCAGTACTTC.

This clone was counted between two and nine times. The rearrangement links TRBV5-4 to TRBJ2-5; TRBD2 matches 8 bases. The CDR3 has 15 residues. V lost 1 base and J lost 2; bases outside the gene matches: 4. Germline CDR1 and CDR2: SGHNT and YYREEE (reference sequence). CDR3 residues: CASSLRREVQETQYF. CDR3 DNA: TGTGCCAGCAGCTTGAGGCGGGAGGTACAAGAGACCCAGTACTTC.

This chain links TRBV21-1 with TRBJ2-7; the table's D gene call, TRBD1, was not cross checked with the DNA. TRBV21-1 is an annotated pseudogene. The CDR3 is 19 amino acids. The CDR3 sequence is CASPTNPPREGAHPSEQYF. CDR3 sequence (DNA): TGTGCCAGTCCTACCAACCCCCCTCGAGAGGGGGCGCATCCATCCGAGCAGTACTTC.

This chain's CDR3 is CASSGVGGKAYEQYF. DNA of the CDR3: TGTGCCAGCAGCGGGGTTGGCGGGAAAGCTTACGAGCAGTACTTC. The chain has TRBV5-4 and TRBJ2-7; D possibly corresponds to TRBD2 (6 bases). The CDR3 is 15 residues long. The germline V gene encodes CDR1 SGHNT and CDR2 YYREEE (reference sequence). Trimming left V 4 bases short and J 4 bases short, with 18 bases between.

The chain couples TRBV9 to TRBJ1-4, with TRBD1 as a possible D gene (5 bases). Trimming left V 3 bases short and J 3 bases short, with 15 bases between. CDR1 is SGDLS, CDR2 YYNGEE, per germline. The CDR3 consists of 16 residues. The CDR3 coding sequence is TGTGCCAGCAGCGAGGCCTGGGGGGAGCCTAATGAAAAACTGTTTTTT. Translated: CASSEAWGEPNEKLFF. Drawing the rest from reference TRBV9 and TRBJ1-4, the complete variable domain is DSGVTQTPKHLITATGQRVTLRCSPRSGDLSVYWYQQSLDQGLQFLIQYYNGEERAKGNILERFSAQQFPDLHSELNLSSLELGDSALYFCASSEAWGEPNEKLFFGSGTQLSVL.

This clone was detected only once. The chain recombines TRBV4-3 with TRBJ2-1, with 15 positions matching TRBD2. Trimming at V came to 4 bases and at J to 8 bases, leaving 3 bases not matched to a gene. The CDR3 runs to 15 residues. Per the germline V gene, CDR1 is LGHNA and CDR2 is YSLEER. CDR3 DNA: TGCGCCAGCAGCCCAGGGACTAGCGGGGGGTATGAGCAGTTCTTC. It translates to CASSPGTSGGYEQFF.

This chain connects TRBV6-5 to TRBJ1-2; 9 bases are shared with TRBD1. The germline CDR1 and CDR2 sequences are MNHEY and SVGAGI. This CDR3 is built from 16 residues. Trimming cost V 2 bases and J 4 bases; bases outside gene matches: 8. The CDR3 DNA is TGTGCCAGCAGTTACGAGACAGGGGGTTCCTTCTATGGCTACACCTTC. It is translated as CASSYETGGSFYGYTF.